Included here is one T cell receptor beta chain sequence, with context. The antigen is undetermined. The data derive from a study of beta chain features in type 1 diabetes. Findings and caveats of the study: The question left open here concerned HLA type influencing TCRB rearrangement. Insertions were fewer and deletions more numerous at VDJ junctions in type 1 diabetes patients. TCRB CDR3s were moderately but significantly shorter in Type 1 diabetes patients in all four CD4+ subsets.

All of the sorted populations showed purity greater than 95%. As every portion of the isolated RNA was reverse transcribed, the sequencing read expressed TCRB transcripts. Clones were sequenced by immunoSEQ multiplex PCR, and TCRdb holds only the in-frame ones, with some missing. Among 25,000 to 30,000 clones listed, roughly 61% were seen once. This receptor was identified in a woman aged 25 to 39 with type 1 diabetes. Sequenced material: Tregs from blood.

CDR3 residues: CASSRETDTQYF. The DNA of the CDR3 is TGTGCCAGCAGCAGAGAGACAGATACGCAGTATTTT. This sequence joins TRBV11-3 and TRBJ2-3, with D uncertain. The CDR3 loop spans 12 amino acids. V lost 5 bases, J lost 3 bases, and 6 bases lay in between. CDR1 SGHNT and CDR2 YENEEA come from the germline V gene.